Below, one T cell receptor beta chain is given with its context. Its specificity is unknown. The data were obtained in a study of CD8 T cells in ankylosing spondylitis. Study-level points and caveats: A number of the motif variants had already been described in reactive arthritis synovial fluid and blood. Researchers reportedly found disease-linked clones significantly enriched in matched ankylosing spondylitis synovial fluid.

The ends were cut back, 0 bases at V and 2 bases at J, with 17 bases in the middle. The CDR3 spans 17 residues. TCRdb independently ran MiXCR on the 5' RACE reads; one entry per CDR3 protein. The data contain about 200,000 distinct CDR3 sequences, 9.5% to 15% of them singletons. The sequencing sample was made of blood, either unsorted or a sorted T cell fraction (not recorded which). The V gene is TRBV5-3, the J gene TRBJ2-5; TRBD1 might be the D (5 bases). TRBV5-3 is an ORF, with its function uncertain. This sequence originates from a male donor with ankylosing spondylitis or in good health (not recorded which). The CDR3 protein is CARSLAQGAHRQETQYF. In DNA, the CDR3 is TGTGCCAGAAGCTTGGCCCAGGGTGCACATCGTCAAGAGACCCAGTACTTC.